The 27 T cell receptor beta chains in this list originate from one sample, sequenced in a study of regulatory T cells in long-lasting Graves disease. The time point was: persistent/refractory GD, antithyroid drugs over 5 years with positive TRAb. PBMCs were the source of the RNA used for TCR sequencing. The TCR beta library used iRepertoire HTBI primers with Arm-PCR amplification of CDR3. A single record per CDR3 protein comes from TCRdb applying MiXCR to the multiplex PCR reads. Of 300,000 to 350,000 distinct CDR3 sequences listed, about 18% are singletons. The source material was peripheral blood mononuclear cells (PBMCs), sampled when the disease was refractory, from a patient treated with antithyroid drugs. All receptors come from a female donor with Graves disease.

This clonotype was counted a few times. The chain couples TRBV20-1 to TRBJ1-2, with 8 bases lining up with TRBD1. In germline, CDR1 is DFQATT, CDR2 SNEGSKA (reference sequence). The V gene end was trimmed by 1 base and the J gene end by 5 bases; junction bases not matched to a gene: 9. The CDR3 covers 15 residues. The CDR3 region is CSARGPGGAGYGYTF. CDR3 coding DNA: TGCAGTGCTAGAGGTCCAGGGGGCGCAGGGTATGGCTACACCTTC.

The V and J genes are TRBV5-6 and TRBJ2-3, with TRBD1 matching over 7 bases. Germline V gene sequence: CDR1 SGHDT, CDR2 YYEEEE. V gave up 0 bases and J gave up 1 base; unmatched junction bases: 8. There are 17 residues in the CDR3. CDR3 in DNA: TGTGCCAGCAGCTTGGTTCGACAGGGAAGGGGCACAGATACGCAGTATTTT. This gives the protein CASSLVRQGRGTDTQYF.

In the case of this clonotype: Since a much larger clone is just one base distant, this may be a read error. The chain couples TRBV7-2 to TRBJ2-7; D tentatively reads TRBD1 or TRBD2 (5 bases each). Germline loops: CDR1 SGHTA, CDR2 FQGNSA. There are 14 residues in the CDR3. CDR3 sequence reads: CASSLGGPSYAQYF. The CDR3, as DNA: TGTGCCAGCAGCTTAGGGGGACCCTCCTACGCGCAGTACTTC.

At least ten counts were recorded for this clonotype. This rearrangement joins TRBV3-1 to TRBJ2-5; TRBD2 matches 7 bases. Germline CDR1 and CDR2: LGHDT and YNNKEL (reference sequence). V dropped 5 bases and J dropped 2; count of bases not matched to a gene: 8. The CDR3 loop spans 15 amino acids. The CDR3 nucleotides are TGTGCCAGCAGCTCCCGACTAGCACCACAAGAGACCCAGTACTTC. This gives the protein CASSSRLAPQETQYF.

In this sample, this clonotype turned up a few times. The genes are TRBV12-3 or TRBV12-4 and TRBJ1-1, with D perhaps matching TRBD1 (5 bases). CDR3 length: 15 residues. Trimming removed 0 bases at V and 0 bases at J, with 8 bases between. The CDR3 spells CASSLAGTVNTEAFF. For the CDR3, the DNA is TGTGCCAGCAGTTTAGCCGGGACGGTGAACACTGAAGCTTTCTTT.

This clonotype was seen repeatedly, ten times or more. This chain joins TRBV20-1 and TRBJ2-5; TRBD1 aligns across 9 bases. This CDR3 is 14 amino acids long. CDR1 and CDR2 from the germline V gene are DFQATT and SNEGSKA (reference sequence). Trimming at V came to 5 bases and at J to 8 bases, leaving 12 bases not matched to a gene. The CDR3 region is CSAATGGTGLTQYF. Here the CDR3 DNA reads TGCAGTGCTGCGACAGGGGGTACGGGGTTAACCCAGTACTTC.

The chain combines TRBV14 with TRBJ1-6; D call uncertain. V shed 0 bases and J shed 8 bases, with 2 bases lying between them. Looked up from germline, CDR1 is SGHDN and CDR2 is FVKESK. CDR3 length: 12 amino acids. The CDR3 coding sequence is TGTGCCAGCAGCCAAGATCATTCACCCCTCCACTTT. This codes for CASSQDHSPLHF.

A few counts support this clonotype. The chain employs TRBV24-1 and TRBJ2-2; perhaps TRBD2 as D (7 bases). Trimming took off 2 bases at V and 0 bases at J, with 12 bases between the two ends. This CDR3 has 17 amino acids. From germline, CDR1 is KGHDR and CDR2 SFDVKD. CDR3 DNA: TGTGCCACCAGTGATTACAGGGAGGGACCGAACACCGGGGAGCTGTTTTTT. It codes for CATSDYREGPNTGELFF.

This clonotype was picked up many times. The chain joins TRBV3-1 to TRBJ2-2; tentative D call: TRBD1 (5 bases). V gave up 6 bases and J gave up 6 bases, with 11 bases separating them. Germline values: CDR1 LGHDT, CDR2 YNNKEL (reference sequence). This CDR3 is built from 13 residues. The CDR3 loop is CASRFQGSGELFF. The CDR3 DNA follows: TGTGCCAGCAGATTCCAGGGATCCGGGGAGCTGTTTTTT.

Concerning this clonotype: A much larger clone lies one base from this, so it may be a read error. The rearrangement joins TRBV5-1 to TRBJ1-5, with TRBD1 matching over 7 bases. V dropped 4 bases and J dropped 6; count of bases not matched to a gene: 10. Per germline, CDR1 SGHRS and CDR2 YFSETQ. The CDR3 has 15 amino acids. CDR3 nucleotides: TGCGCCAGCAGCATGGACACGGGGGACAGTCAGCCCCAGCATTTT. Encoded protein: CASSMDTGDSQPQHF.

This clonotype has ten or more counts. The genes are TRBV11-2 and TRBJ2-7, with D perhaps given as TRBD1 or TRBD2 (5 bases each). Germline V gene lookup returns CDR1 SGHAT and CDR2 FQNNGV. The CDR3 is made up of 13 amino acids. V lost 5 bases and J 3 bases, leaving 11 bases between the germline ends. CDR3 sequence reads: CASSPGTNYEQYF. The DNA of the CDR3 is TGTGCCAGCAGCCCCGGGACGAACTACGAGCAGTACTTC.

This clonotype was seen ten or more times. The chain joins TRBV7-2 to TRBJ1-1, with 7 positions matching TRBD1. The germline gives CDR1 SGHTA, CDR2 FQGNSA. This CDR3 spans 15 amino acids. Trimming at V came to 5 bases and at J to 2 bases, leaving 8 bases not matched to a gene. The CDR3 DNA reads TGTGCCAGCAGCCTCGACAGGGTTGGTAACACTGAAGCTTTCTTT. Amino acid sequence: CASSLDRVGNTEAFF.

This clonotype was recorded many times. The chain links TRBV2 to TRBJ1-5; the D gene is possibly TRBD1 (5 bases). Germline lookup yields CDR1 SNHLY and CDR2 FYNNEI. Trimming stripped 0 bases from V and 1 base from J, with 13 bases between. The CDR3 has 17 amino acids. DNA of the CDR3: TGTGCCAGCAGTGAAGCGCTTCGGGGCGGAAGCAATCAGCCCCAGCATTTT. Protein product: CASSEALRGGSNQPQHF.

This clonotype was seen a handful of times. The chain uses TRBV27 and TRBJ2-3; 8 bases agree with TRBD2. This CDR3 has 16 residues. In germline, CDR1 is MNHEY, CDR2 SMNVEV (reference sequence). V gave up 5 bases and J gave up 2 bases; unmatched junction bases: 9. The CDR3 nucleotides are TGTGCCAGCAGTGCCCTCGGGAGGGGGACCACAGATACGCAGTATTTT. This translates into CASSALGRGTTDTQYF.

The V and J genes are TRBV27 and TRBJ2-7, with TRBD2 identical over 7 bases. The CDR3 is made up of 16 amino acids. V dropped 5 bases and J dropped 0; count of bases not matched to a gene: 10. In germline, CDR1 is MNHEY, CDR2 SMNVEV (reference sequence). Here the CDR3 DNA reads TGTGCCAGCAGTGGCTCTAGCGGCCGAAGCTCCTACGAGCAGTACTTC. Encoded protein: CASSGSSGRSSYEQYF.

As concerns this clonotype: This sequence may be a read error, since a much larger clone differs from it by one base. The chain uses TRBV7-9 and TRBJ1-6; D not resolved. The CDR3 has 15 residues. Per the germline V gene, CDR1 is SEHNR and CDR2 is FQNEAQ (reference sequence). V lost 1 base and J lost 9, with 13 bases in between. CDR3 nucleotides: TGTGCCAGCAGCTTAGAGGGTCAGCAAGGTTCACCCCTCCACTTT. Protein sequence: CASSLEGQQGSPLHF. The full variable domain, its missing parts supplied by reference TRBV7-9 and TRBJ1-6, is DTGVSQNPRHKITKRGQNVTFRCDPISEHNRLYWYRQTLGQGPEFLTYFQNEAQLEKSRLLSDRFSAERPKGSFSTLEIQRTEQGDSAMYLCASSLEGQQGSPLHFGNGTRLTVT.

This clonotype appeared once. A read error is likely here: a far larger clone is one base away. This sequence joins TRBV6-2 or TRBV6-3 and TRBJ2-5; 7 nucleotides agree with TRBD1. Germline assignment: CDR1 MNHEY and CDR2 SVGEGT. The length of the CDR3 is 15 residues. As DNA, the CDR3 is TGTGCCAGCCAACCCGGGACAGTCTCTCGAGAGACCCAGTGCTTC. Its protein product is CASQPGTVSRETQCF.

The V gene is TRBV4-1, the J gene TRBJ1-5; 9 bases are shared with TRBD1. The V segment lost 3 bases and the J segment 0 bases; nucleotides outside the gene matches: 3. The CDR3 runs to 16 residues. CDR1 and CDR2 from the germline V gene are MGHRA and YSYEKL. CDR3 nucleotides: TGCGCCAGCAGCCAGGGACAGGGAAATAGCAATCAGCCCCAGCATTTT. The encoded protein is CASSQGQGNSNQPQHF.

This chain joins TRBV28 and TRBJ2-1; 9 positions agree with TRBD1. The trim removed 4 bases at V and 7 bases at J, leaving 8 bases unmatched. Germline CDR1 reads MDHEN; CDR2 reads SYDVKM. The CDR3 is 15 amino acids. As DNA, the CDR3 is TGTGCCAGCAGTTCTACAGGGGGCGCGGGTAATGAGCAGTTCTTC. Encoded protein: CASSSTGGAGNEQFF. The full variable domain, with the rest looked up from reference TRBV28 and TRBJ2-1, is DVKVTQSSRYLVKRTGEKVFLECVQDMDHENMFWYRQDPGLGLRLIYFSYDVKMKEKGDIPEGYSVSREKKERFSLILESASTNQTSMYLCASSSTGGAGNEQFFGPGTRLTVL.

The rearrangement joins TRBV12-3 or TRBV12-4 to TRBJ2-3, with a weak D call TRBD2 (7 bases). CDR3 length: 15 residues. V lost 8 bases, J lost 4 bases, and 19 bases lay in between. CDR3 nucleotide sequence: TGTGCCAGCCGAGGGGGGGGGTTTAGAGCAGATACGCAGTATTTT. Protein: CASRGGGFRADTQYF.

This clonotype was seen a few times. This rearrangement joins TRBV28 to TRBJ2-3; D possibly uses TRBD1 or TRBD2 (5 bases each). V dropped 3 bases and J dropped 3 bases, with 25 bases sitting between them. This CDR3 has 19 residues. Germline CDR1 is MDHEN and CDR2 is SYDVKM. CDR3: CASSLGLALSLTGTDTQYF. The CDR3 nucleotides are TGTGCCAGCAGTTTGGGGCTAGCACTGTCCTTGACGGGTACAGATACGCAGTATTTT.

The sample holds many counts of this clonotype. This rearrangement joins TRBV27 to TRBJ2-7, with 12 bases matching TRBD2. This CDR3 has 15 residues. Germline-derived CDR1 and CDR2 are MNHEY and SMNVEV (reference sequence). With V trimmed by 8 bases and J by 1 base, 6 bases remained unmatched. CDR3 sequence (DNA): TGTGCCAGCCGACTAGCGGGAGATGGGTCCTACGAGCAGTACTTC. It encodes CASRLAGDGSYEQYF.

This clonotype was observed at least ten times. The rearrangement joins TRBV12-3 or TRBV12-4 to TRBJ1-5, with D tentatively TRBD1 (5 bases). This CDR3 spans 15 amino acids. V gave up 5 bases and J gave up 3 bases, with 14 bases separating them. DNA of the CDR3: TGTGCCAGCAGTCTCCGGGACGGTGCCAATCAGCCCCAGCATTTT. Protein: CASSLRDGANQPQHF.

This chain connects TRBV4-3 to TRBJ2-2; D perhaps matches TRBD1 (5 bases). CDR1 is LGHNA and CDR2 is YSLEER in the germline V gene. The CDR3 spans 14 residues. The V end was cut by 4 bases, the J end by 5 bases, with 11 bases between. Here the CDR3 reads CASSPHQGTGELFF. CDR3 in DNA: TGCGCCAGCAGCCCTCACCAGGGAACCGGGGAGCTGTTTTTT.

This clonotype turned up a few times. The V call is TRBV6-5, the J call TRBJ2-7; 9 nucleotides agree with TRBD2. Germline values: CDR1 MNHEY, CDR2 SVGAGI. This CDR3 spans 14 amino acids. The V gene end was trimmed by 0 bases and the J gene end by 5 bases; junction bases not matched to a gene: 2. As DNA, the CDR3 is TGTGCCAGCAGTTACTCTAGCGGGAGAAACGAGCAGTACTTC. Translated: CASSYSSGRNEQYF.

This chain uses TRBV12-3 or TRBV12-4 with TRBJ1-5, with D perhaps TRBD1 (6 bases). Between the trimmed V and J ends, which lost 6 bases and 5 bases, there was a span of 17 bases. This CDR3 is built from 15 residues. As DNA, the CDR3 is TGTGCCAGCAGCTCGATAACAGGGACCGATCAGCCCCAGCATTTT. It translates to CASSSITGTDQPQHF.

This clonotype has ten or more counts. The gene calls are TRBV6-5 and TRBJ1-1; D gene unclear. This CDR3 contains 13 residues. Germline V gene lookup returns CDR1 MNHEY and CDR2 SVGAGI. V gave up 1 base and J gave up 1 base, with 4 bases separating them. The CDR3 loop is CASSYYPNTEAFF. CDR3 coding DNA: TGTGCCAGCAGTTACTATCCGAACACTGAAGCTTTCTTT.